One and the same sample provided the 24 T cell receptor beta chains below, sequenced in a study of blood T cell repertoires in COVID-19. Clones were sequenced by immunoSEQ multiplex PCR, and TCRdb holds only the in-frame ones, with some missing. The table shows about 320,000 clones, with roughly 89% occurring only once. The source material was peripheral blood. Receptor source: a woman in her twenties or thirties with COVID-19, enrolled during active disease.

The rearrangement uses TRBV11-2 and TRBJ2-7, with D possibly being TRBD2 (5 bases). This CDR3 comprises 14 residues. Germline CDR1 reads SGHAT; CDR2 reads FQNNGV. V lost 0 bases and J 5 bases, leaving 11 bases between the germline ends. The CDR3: CASSLDEGRDEQYF. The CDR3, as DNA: TGTGCCAGCAGCTTAGATGAGGGTCGGGACGAGCAGTACTTC.

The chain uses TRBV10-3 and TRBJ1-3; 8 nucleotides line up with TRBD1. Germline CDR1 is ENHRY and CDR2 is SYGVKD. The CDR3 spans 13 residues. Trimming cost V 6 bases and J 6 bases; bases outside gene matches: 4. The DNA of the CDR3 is TGTGCCATCAGCAGGGGGCAGGAAAACACCATATATTTT. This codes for CAISRGQENTIYF.

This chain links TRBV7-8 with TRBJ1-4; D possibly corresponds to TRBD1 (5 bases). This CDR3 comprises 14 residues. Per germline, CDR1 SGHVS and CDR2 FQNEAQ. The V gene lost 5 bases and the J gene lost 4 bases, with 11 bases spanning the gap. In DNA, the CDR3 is TGTGCCAGCAGCCCCAACAGGATTAATGAAAAACTGTTTTTT. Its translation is CASSPNRINEKLFF.

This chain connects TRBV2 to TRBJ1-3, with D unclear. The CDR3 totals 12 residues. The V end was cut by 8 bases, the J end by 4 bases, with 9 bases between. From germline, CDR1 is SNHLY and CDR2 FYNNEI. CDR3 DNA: TGTGCCAGCGGGAGGGCCGGAAACACCATATATTTT. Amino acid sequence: CASGRAGNTIYF.

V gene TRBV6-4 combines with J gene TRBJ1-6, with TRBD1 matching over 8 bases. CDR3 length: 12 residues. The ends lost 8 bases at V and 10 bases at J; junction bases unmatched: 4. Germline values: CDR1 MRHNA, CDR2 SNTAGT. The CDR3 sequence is CASGQGNSPLHF. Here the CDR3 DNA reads TGTGCCAGCGGACAGGGAAACTCACCCCTCCACTTT.

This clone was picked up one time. CDR3 DNA sequence: TGCGCCAGCAGCTTGGGAGCTAAGTCTGGTGAAGCTTTCTTT. It encodes CASSLGAKSGEAFF. The chain is built from TRBV5-1 and TRBJ1-1; no clear D gene. Germline V gene lookup returns CDR1 SGHRS and CDR2 YFSETQ. The V end was cut by 0 bases, the J end by 7 bases, with 13 bases between. The CDR3 loop spans 14 amino acids.

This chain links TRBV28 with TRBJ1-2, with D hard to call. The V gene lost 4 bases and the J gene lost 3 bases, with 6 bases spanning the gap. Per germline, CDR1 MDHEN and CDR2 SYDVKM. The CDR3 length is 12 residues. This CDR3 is CASSYPDYGYTF. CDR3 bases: TGTGCCAGCAGTTATCCAGACTATGGCTACACCTTC.

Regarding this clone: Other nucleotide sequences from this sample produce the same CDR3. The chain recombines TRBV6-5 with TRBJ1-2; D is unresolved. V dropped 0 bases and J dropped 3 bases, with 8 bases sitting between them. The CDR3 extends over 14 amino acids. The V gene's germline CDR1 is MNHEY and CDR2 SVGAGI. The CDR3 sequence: CASSYSEGDYGYTF. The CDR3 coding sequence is TGTGCCAGCAGTTACTCGGAGGGCGACTATGGCTACACCTTC.

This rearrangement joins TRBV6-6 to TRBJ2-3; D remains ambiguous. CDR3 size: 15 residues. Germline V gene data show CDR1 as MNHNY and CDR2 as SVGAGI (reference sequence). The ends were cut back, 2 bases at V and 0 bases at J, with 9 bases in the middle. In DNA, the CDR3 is TGTGCCAGCAGTTACCTGAGGAAGAGCACAGATACGCAGTATTTT. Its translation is CASSYLRKSTDTQYF.

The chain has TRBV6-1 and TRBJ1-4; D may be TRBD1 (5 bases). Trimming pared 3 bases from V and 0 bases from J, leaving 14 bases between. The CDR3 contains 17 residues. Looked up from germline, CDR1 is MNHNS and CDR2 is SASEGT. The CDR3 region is CASSDGGARATNEKLFF. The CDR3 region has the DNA TGTGCCAGCAGTGACGGCGGGGCGCGAGCAACTAATGAAAAACTGTTTTTT.

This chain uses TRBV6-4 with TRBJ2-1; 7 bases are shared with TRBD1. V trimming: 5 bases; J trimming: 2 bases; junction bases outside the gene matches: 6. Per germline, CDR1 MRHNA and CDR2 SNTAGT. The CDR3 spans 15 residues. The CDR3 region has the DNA TGTGCCAGCAGTCCACAGGGGTACCCCTACAATGAGCAGTTCTTC. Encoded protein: CASSPQGYPYNEQFF.

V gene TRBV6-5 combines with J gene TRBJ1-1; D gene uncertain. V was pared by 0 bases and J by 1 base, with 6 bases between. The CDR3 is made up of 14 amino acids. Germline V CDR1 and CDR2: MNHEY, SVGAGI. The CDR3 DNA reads TGTGCCAGCAGTTACTCGTATTCGAACACTGAAGCTTTCTTT. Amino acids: CASSYSYSNTEAFF.

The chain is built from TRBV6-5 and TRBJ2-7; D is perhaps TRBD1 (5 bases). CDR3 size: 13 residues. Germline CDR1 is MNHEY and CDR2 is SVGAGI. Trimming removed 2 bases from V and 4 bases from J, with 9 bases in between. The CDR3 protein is CASSYDRTYEQYF. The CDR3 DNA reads TGTGCCAGCAGTTACGACAGAACTTACGAGCAGTACTTC.

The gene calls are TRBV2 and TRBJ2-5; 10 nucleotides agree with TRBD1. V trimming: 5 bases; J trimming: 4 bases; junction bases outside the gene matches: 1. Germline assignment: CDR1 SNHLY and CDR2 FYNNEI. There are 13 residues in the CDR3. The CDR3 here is CASSRTGGETQYF. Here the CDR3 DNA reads TGTGCCAGCAGTCGGACAGGGGGAGAGACCCAGTACTTC.

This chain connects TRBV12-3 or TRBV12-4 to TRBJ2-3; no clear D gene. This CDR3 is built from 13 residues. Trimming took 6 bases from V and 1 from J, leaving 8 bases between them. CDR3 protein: CASRLSGTDTQYF. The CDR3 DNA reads TGTGCCAGCAGGTTGTCCGGCACAGATACGCAGTATTTT.

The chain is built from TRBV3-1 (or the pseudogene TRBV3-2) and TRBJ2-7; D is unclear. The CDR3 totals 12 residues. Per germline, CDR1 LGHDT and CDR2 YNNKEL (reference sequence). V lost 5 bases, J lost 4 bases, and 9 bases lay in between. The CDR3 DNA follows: TGTGCCAGCAGCAGACTCGGTTACGAGCAGTACTTC. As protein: CASSRLGYEQYF.

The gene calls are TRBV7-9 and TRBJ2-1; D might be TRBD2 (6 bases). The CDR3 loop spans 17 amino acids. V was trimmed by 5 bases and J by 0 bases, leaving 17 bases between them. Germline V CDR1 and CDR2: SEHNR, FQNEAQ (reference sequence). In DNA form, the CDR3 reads TGTGCCAGCAGCAAAAGCGTGGCGGGGAGCTCCTACAATGAGCAGTTCTTC. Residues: CASSKSVAGSSYNEQFF.

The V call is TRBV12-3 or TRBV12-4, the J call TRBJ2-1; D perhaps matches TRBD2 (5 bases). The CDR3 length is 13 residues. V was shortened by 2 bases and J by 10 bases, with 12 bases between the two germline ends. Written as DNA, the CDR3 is TGTGCCAGCAGTTTATCGGGGTCTACCGAGCAGTTCTTC. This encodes CASSLSGSTEQFF.

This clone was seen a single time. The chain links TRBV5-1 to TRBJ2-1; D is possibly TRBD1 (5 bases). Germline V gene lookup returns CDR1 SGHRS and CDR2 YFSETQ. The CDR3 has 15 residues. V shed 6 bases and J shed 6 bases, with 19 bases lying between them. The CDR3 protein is CASTHRQSPPNEQFF. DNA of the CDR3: TGCGCCAGCACCCACCGACAGTCCCCCCCCAATGAGCAGTTCTTC.

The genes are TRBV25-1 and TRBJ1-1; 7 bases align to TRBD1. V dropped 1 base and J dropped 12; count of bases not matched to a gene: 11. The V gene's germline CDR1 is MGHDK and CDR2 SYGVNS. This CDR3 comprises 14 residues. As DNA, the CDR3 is TGTGCCAGCAGTGAATTTCGCTTAGGCAGGGGGACTTTCTTT. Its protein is CASSEFRLGRGTFF.

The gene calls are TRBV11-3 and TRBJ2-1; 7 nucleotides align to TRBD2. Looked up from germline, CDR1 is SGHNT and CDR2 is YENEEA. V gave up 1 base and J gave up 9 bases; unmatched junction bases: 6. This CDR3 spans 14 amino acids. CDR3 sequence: CASSLAWRGTEQFF. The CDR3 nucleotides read TGTGCCAGCAGCTTAGCCTGGCGGGGGACTGAGCAGTTCTTC.

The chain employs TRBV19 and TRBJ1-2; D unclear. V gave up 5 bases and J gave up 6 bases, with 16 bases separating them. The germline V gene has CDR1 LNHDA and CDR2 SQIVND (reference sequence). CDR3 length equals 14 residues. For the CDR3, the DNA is TGTGCCAGTAGTCCACGAGGGCTACTCCATGGCTACACCTTC. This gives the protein CASSPRGLLHGYTF.

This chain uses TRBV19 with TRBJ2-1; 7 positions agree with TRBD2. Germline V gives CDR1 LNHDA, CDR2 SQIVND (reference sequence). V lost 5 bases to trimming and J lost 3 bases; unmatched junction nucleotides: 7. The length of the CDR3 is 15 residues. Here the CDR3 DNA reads TGTGCCAGTAGTGCCAGCGGGGACTACTACAATGAGCAGTTCTTC. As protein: CASSASGDYYNEQFF.

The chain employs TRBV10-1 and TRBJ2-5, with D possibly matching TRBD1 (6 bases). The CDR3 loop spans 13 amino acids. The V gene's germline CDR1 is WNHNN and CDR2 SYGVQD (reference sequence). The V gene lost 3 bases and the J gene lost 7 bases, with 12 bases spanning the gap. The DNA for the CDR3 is TGCGCCAGCAGTGAAGGGCAGGGGTGGACCCAGTACTTC. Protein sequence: CASSEGQGWTQYF.